These T cell receptor beta chains were read from a single sample in a study of spatial heterogeneity in lung cancer. TCRdb itself ran the 5' RACE reads through MiXCR, one entry per CDR3 protein. Among about 41,000 distinct CDR3 sequences listed, approximately 10% were seen once. The source material was PBMCs, sampled at follow-up. The receptors were sampled from a female donor with early-stage non-small cell lung cancer. CDR3s leave out the opening cysteine and the closing phenylalanine or tryptophan.

TRBJ2-2 TRBV3-1 ASSQAGTNTGELF
TRBJ2-3 TRBV2 ASRNSGANTDTQY
TRBJ2-1 TRBV5-1 ASSLGLRQF
TRBJ1-1 TRBV4-3 ASSQVHSQGEAF
TRBJ2-2 TRBV5-1 ASSLEAARLNTGELF
TRBJ1-1 TRBV5-1 ASSLSQGNTEAF
TRBJ2-6 TRBV6-5 ASSRDSLSGANVLT
TRBJ2-5 TRBV7-2 ASSLVGQGFRAQY
TRBJ2-7 TRBV3-1 ASSPDGSYEQY
TRBJ2-5 TRBV6-2/TRBV6-3 ASSPGTGGGETQY
TRBJ2-7 TRBV11-2 ASSSYRDRNYEQY
TRBJ2-1 TRBV20-1 SARSGEITYNEQF
TRBJ2-3 TRBV28 ASSLTWDTTDTQY
TRBJ1-4 TRBV27 ASSKGQGGGKLF
TRBJ1-5 TRBV11-1 ASSLSTNQPQH
TRBJ2-1 TRBV5-1 ASIPTGAGYNEQF
TRBJ2-1 TRBV30 AWSVGPYNEQF
TRBJ2-1 TRBV28 ASSSTMDGTYNEQF
TRBJ1-2 TRBV5-4 ASSLTSGQSYGYT
TRBJ1-1 TRBV6-5 ASRLGTSNTEAF
TRBJ2-2 TRBV12-3/TRBV12-4 ASRRSETGELF
TRBJ1-1 TRBV5-5 ASSRQGNTEAF
TRBJ2-5 TRBV28 ASRKDEWGQTQY
TRBJ2-5 TRBV9 ASSVLADRGEETQY
TRBJ1-1 TRBV21-1 ASSRRGTEAF
TRBJ1-1 TRBV19 VSNFRDPLRPEAF
TRBJ2-3 TRBV4-1 ASSQGLAGARDTQY
TRBJ2-1 TRBV7-9 ASSLGRGGTADEQF
TRBJ1-5 TRBV7-9 ASSPQGISQPQH
TRBJ2-1 TRBV30 AWSLLNEQF
TRBJ2-5 TRBV29-1 SVLGLGETQY
TRBJ2-1 TRBV7-2 ASSPMTGRNEQF
TRBJ1-1 TRBV7-9 ASSPYRDLGNTEAF
TRBJ2-3 TRBV19 ASSMEAGGPQDTQY
TRBJ1-2 TRBV20-1 SASGQDYGYT
TRBJ1-2 TRBV28 ASIGDESSNYGYT
TRBJ2-1 TRBV25-1 ASSDLPGLEQF
TRBJ2-5 TRBV4-1 ASGPNREDGETQY